This passage covers 20 T cell receptor beta chains from one sample sequenced in a study of Graves' ophthalmopathy and Graves' hyperthyroidism. RNA served as the template for amplifying TCR beta CDR3 regions. HTBI primers were used in a first-round RT-PCR, which preceded a second-round multiplex PCR. From the multiplex PCR reads, TCRdb called clonotypes with MiXCR, one entry per CDR3 protein. The sample lists 450,000 to 600,000 distinct CDR3 sequences, about 35% occurring once. Sequencing was carried out using peripheral blood or thyroid tissue (not recorded which). These receptors were collected from an adult man with Graves' hyperthyroidism.

In this sample, this clonotype turned up a few times. The genes are TRBV7-9 and TRBJ1-2; D unclear. The germline gives CDR1 SEHNR, CDR2 FQNEAQ (reference sequence). The V and J ends lost 1 base and 2 bases respectively, with 8 bases between them. The CDR3 runs 14 residues. As DNA, the CDR3 is TGTGCCAGCAGCTTAGACGGATTCAACTATGGCTACACCTTC. Encoded protein: CASSLDGFNYGYTF.

The chain has TRBV10-3 and TRBJ1-4; 11 bases agree with TRBD1. The CDR3 is made up of 14 amino acids. Trimming cost V 4 bases and J 5 bases; bases outside gene matches: 0. Germline lookup yields CDR1 ENHRY and CDR2 SYGVKD. CDR3: CAISGDRGNEKLFF. The CDR3, as DNA: TGTGCCATCAGTGGGGACAGGGGGAATGAAAAACTGTTTTTT.

This clonotype was seen ten or more times. The rearrangement uses TRBV10-3 and TRBJ1-1; D perhaps matches TRBD1 (5 bases). V was cut by 7 bases and J by 6 bases, with 15 bases left in between. Germline V gives CDR1 ENHRY, CDR2 SYGVKD. The CDR3 runs to 13 residues. Here the CDR3 reads CAINPSGEAEAFF. CDR3 in DNA: TGTGCCATCAACCCATCGGGGGAGGCTGAAGCTTTCTTT.

The CDR3 region has the DNA TGCAGTGTCGGTACTGGGGGCCCCCAGCCCCAGCATTTT. Its translation: CSVGTGGPQPQHF. The J gene is TRBJ1-5, the V gene TRBV20-1; D may be TRBD1 (6 bases). Trimming pared 7 bases from V and 7 bases from J, leaving 17 bases between. The CDR3 is made up of 13 amino acids. The germline gives CDR1 DFQATT, CDR2 SNEGSKA (reference sequence).

This clonotype was seen many times. J is TRBJ2-7 and V is TRBV6-5; the D call may be TRBD1 or TRBD2 (5 bases each). This CDR3 comprises 17 residues. V shed 3 bases and J shed 5 bases, with 23 bases lying between them. The V gene's germline CDR1 is MNHEY and CDR2 SVGAGI. The CDR3, as DNA: TGTGCCAGCAGTTATTCCCCTCCAGGGACCTTCCTTGACGAGCAGTACTTC. Amino acid sequence: CASSYSPPGTFLDEQYF.

This clonotype was detected many times. V and J are TRBV2 and TRBJ1-5; a weak D match, TRBD1 (5 bases). Germline assignment: CDR1 SNHLY and CDR2 FYNNEI. With 5 bases removed from V and 0 bases from J, the gap between germline ends came to 11 bases. The CDR3 has 15 residues. The CDR3 protein is CASSRGLYSNQPQHF. CDR3 DNA: TGTGCCAGCAGTCGGGGACTGTATAGCAATCAGCCCCAGCATTTT.

In its sample, this clonotype was seen many times. The chain links TRBV19 to TRBJ1-5; a weak D match, TRBD1 (6 bases). There are 15 residues in the CDR3. Germline-derived CDR1 and CDR2 are LNHDA and SQIVND (reference sequence). V gave up 3 bases and J gave up 5 bases, with 14 bases separating them. DNA for the CDR3: TGTGCCAGTAGTATGCTCCAGGGGACGTATCAGCCCCAGCATTTT. It is translated as CASSMLQGTYQPQHF.

There are many counts of this clonotype. This chain links TRBV7-2 with TRBJ2-5, with D hard to call. The CDR3 covers 13 residues. V was pared by 5 bases and J by 4 bases, with 11 bases between. The germline CDR1 and CDR2 sequences are SGHTA and FQGNSA. The CDR3 spells CASSPHPGETQYF. The CDR3, as DNA: TGTGCCAGCAGCCCACACCCGGGAGAGACCCAGTACTTC. The full variable domain, in which reference TRBV7-2 and TRBJ2-5 provide the parts outside the CDR3, is GAGVSQSPSNKVTEKGKDVELRCDPISGHTALYWYRQSLGQGLEFLIYFQGNSAPDKSGLPSDRFSAERTGGSVSTLTIQRTQQEDSAVYLCASSPHPGETQYFGPGTRLLVL.

The V and J genes are TRBV12-3 or TRBV12-4 and TRBJ2-7, with D possibly called TRBD1 or TRBD2 (6 bases each). V lost 3 bases and J lost 0, with 15 bases in between. The CDR3 runs to 16 residues. The CDR3 reads CASSLRGAGSSYEQYF. The CDR3 nucleotides are TGTGCCAGCAGTTTGAGGGGGGCTGGAAGCTCCTACGAGCAGTACTTC.

The chain uses TRBV29-1 and TRBJ2-3; 7 nucleotides align to TRBD2. This CDR3 has 13 residues. The trim removed 8 bases at V and 0 bases at J, leaving 5 bases unmatched. Germline V gene sequence: CDR1 SQVTM, CDR2 ANQGSEA. CDR3 amino acids: CSLAGASTDTQYF. CDR3 nucleotides: TGCAGCTTGGCGGGAGCAAGCACAGATACGCAGTATTTT.

J is TRBJ1-2 and V is TRBV10-3; tentative D call: TRBD1 (5 bases). The germline V gene encodes CDR1 ENHRY and CDR2 SYGVKD. This CDR3 has 11 amino acids. V was clipped by 6 bases and J by 12 bases, with 14 bases between them. DNA of the CDR3: TGTGCCATCAGAGGGCTAGCGGGGGACACCTTC. This gives the protein CAIRGLAGDTF.

This clonotype has a count of ten or more. The rearrangement joins TRBV7-8 to TRBJ1-5, with TRBD1 identical over 9 bases. This CDR3 region has 15 residues. V shed 4 bases and J 7 bases; nucleotides not matched to a gene: 8. Germline CDR1 and CDR2: SGHVS and FQNEAQ. CDR3 sequence: CASSWVQGAGQPQHF. The CDR3 bases are TGTGCCAGCAGCTGGGTACAGGGGGCTGGACAGCCCCAGCATTTT.

This clonotype was seen ten or more times. The rearrangement links TRBV7-9 to TRBJ1-2; unclear D gene. Germline V gene data show CDR1 as SEHNR and CDR2 as FQNEAQ (reference sequence). There are 12 residues in the CDR3. Trimming took 5 bases from V and 3 from J, leaving 7 bases between them. CDR3 sequence (DNA): TGTGCCAGCAGCCCTAGCCACTATGGCTACACCTTC. It yields the protein CASSPSHYGYTF.

Ten or more counts support this clonotype. The chain combines TRBV19 with TRBJ1-1, with unresolved D. With 3 bases removed from V and 5 bases from J, the gap between germline ends came to 4 bases. Germline V CDR1 and CDR2: LNHDA, SQIVND (reference sequence). The CDR3 totals 11 residues. CDR3 amino acids: CASSIGTEAFF. The DNA of the CDR3 is TGTGCCAGTAGTATCGGGACTGAAGCTTTCTTT.

The V call is TRBV7-9, the J call TRBJ1-5, with D uncertain. The germline V gene has CDR1 SEHNR and CDR2 FQNEAQ (reference sequence). There are 14 residues in the CDR3. V dropped 1 base and J dropped 3 bases, with 7 bases sitting between them. The CDR3 DNA sequence: TGTGCCAGCAGCTTAGGGAAAACCAATCAGCCCCAGCATTTT. This gives the protein CASSLGKTNQPQHF. The full variable domain, rest sourced from reference TRBV7-9 and TRBJ1-5, is DTGVSQNPRHKITKRGQNVTFRCDPISEHNRLYWYRQTLGQGPEFLTYFQNEAQLEKSRLLSDRFSAERPKGSFSTLEIQRTEQGDSAMYLCASSLGKTNQPQHFGDGTRLSIL.

V and J are TRBV5-1 and TRBJ1-5, with D tentatively TRBD1 (5 bases). This CDR3 region has 15 residues. The germline gives CDR1 SGHRS, CDR2 YFSETQ. V gave up 0 bases and J gave up 3 bases, with 10 bases separating them. CDR3 sequence: CASSLAGDYNQPQHF. In DNA form, the CDR3 reads TGCGCCAGCAGCTTGGCCGGGGACTACAATCAGCCCCAGCATTTT.

This clonotype was seen at least ten times. The chain recombines TRBV7-8 with TRBJ1-1, with 12 bases aligning to TRBD1. CDR1 and CDR2 (germline): SGHVS, FQNEAQ. The CDR3 contains 18 residues. V lost 5 bases and J lost 0; bases outside the gene matches: 10. The CDR3 sequence is CASSATGTGGSLNTEAFF. Here the CDR3 DNA reads TGTGCCAGCAGCGCAACCGGGACAGGGGGCTCCCTGAACACTGAAGCTTTCTTT. Supplemented by reference TRBV7-8 and TRBJ1-1, the full variable domain reads GAGVSQSPRYKVAKRGQDVALRCDPISGHVSLFWYQQALGQGPEFLTYFQNEAQLDKSGLPSDRFFAERPEGSVSTLKIQRTQQEDSAVYLCASSATGTGGSLNTEAFFGQGTRLTVV.

The chain uses TRBV20-1 and TRBJ2-2, with 8 bases identical to TRBD2. The trim removed 1 base at V and 3 bases at J, leaving 4 bases unmatched. CDR1 DFQATT and CDR2 SNEGSKA come from the germline V gene (reference sequence). The CDR3 has 15 residues. The CDR3 nucleotides are TGCAGTGCTAGAGCGAGCGGGAGAGACACCGGGGAGCTGTTTTTT. It specifies CSARASGRDTGELFF.

The sample holds many counts of this clonotype. The gene calls are TRBV9 and TRBJ1-2, with D maybe TRBD1 (5 bases). The CDR3 has 12 residues. Germline CDR1 and CDR2: SGDLS and YYNGEE. V was cut by 7 bases and J by 5 bases, with 12 bases left in between. In DNA form, the CDR3 reads TGTGCCAGCCTTAAGGGGCCATATGGCTACACCTTC. Its translation is CASLKGPYGYTF.

The V call is TRBV19, the J call TRBJ1-5, with TRBD1 identical over 7 bases. The germline V gene has CDR1 LNHDA and CDR2 SQIVND (reference sequence). This CDR3 has 15 residues. V was pared by 7 bases and J by 4 bases, with 10 bases of the junction left unmatched. CDR3 sequence: CASNQGGGTNQPQHF. The CDR3 DNA sequence: TGTGCCAGTAATCAGGGGGGAGGAACAAATCAGCCCCAGCATTTT. Full variable domain (remainder filled in from reference TRBV19 and TRBJ1-5): DGGITQSPKYLFRKEGQNVTLSCEQNLNHDAMYWYRQDPGQGLRLIYYSQIVNDFQKGDIAEGYSVSREKKESFPLTVTSAQKNPTAFYLCASNQGGGTNQPQHFGDGTRLSIL.